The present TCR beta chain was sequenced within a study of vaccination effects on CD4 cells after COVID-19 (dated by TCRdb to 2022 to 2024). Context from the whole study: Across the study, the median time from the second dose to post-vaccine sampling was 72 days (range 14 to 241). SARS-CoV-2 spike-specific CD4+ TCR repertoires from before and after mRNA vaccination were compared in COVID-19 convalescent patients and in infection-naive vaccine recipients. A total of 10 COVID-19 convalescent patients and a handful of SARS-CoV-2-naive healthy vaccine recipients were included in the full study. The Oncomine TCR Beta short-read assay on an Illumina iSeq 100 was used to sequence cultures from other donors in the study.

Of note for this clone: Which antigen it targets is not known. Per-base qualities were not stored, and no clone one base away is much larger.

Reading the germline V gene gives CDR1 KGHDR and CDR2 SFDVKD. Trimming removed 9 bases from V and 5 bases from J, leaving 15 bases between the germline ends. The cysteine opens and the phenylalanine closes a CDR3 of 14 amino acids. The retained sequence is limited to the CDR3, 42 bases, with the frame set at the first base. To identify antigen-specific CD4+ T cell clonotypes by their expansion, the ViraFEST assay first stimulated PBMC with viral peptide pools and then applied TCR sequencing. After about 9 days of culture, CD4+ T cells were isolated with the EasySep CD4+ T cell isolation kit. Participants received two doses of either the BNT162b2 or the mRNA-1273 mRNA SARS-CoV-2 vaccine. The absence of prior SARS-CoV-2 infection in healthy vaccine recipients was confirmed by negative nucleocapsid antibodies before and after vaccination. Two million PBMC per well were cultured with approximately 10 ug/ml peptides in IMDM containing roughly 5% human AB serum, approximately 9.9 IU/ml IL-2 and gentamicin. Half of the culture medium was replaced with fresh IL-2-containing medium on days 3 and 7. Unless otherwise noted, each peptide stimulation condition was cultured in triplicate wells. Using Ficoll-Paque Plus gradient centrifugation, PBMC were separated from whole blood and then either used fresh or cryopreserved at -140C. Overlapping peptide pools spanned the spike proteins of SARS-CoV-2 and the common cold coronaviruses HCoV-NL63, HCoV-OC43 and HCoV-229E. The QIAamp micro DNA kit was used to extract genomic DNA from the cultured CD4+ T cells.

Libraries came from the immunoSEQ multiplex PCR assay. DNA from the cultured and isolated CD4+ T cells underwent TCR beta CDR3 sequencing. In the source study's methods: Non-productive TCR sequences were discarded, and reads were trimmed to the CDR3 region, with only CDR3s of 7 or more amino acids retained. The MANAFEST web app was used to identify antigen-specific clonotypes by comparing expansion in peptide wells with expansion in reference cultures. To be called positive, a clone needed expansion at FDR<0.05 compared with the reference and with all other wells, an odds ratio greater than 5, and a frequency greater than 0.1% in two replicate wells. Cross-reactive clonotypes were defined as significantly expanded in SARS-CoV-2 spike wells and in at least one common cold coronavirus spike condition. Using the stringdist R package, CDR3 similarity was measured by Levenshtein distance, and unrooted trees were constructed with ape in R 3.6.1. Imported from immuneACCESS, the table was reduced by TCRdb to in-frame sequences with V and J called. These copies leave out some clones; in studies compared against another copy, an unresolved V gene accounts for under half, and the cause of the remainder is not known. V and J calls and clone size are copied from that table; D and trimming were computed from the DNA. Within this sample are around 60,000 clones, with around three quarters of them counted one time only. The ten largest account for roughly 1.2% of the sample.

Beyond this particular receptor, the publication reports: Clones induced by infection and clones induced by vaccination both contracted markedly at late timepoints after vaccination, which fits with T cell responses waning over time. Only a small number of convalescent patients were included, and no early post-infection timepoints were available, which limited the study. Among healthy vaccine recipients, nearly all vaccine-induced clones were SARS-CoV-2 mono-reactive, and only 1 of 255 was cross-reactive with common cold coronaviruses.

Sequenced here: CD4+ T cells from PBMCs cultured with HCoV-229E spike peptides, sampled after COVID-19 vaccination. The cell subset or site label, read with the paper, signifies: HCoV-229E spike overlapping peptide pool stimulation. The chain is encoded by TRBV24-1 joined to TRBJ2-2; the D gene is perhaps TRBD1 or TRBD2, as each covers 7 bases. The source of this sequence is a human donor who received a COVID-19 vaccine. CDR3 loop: CATARQGGTGELFF. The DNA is TGTGCCACCGCTAGGCAGGGGGGGACCGGGGAGCTGTTTTTT.